This T cell receptor (beta chain) was retrieved from a study of cytomegalovirus exposure and HLA in healthy donors. Overall study results and limits: Specificity of three CMV-associated chains for CMV antigens was verified in vitro.

Primers: 60 Vbeta forward and 13 Jbeta reverse. Some clones are missing from TCRdb's copy, which holds only in-frame ones; the method was immunoSEQ multiplex PCR. The data contain approximately 160,000 clones, 81% of them singletons. CDR1 SGHTA and CDR2 FQGNSA come from the germline V gene. This CDR3 has 16 amino acids. The V segment lost 1 base and the J segment 2 bases; nucleotides outside the gene matches: 6. Comments on this clone: As yet, its antigen is unknown.

Sequencing was carried out using PBMCs. This TCR came from a man aged 50-60 years in good health and CMV-seropositive. The genes are TRBV7-2 and TRBJ1-2, with 8 nucleotides matching TRBD1. The CDR3 spells CASSLGRGPPNYGYTF. The CDR3 coding sequence is TGTGCCAGCAGCTTAGGCAGGGGGCCCCCAAACTATGGCTACACCTTC. The full variable domain, in which reference TRBV7-2 and TRBJ1-2 provide the parts outside the CDR3, is GAGVSQSPSNKVTEKGKDVELRCDPISGHTALYWYRQSLGQGLEFLIYFQGNSAPDKSGLPSDRFSAERTGGSVSTLTIQRTQQEDSAVYLCASSLGRGPPNYGYTFGSGTRLTVV.